Presented here are 28 T cell receptor beta chains from one specimen sequenced in a study of blood T cell repertoires in COVID-19. The data were produced by immunoSEQ multiplex PCR, yet TCRdb's version contains in-frame clones alone and is incomplete. The table shows tens of thousands of clones, with under 85% occurring only once. The sample consisted of peripheral blood. Receptor source: a man in his fifties or sixties with COVID-19, enrolled during active disease.

The J gene is TRBJ2-7, the V gene TRBV4-1; D is possibly TRBD2 (6 bases). The CDR3 runs 13 residues. With 8 bases removed from V and 3 bases from J, the gap between germline ends came to 14 bases. Germline V CDR1 and CDR2: MGHRA, YSYEKL. The CDR3 region is CASGGGTRYEQYF. The CDR3 coding sequence is TGCGCCAGCGGTGGGGGGACCCGCTACGAGCAGTACTTC.

V and J are TRBV5-3 and TRBJ1-4; D perhaps matches TRBD1 (6 bases). TRBV5-3 is classed as an ORF, of uncertain function. Trimming stripped 5 bases from V and 8 bases from J, with 19 bases between. The CDR3 spans 15 residues. CDR3 bases: TGTGCCAGAAGTCCCAAGGACAGTAAGAGAGAAAAACTGTTTTTT. Its protein product is CARSPKDSKREKLFF.

The chain carries TRBV6-5 and TRBJ1-1; D possibly corresponds to TRBD1 (6 bases). Trimming pared 6 bases from V and 0 bases from J, leaving 11 bases between. Germline V gene sequence: CDR1 MNHEY, CDR2 SVGAGI. This CDR3 contains 14 residues. CDR3 bases: TGTGCCAGCAGGAAACAGGGACTGAACACTGAAGCTTTCTTT. Residues: CASRKQGLNTEAFF.

This rearrangement joins TRBV18 to TRBJ2-1; the match to TRBD2 covers 7 bases. This CDR3 comprises 15 residues. Trimming at V came to 3 bases and at J to 4 bases, leaving 6 bases not matched to a gene. Germline loops: CDR1 KGHSH, CDR2 LQKENI. The CDR3 region has the DNA TGTGCCAGCTCACCGGCGGGGGAGGGGTACAATGAGCAGTTCTTC. Translating gives CASSPAGEGYNEQFF.

CDR3 in amino acids: CASSFASGSGTGELFF. CDR3 sequence (DNA): TGCGCCAGCAGCTTCGCTAGCGGGAGTGGCACCGGGGAGCTGTTTTTT. The chain has TRBV5-1 and TRBJ2-2; the match to TRBD2 covers 10 bases. The CDR3 is 16 amino acids. With V trimmed by 2 bases and J by 4 bases, 5 bases remained unmatched. Germline CDR1 SGHRS, CDR2 YFSETQ. The full variable domain, with the rest looked up from reference TRBV5-1 and TRBJ2-2, is KAGVTQTPRYLIKTRGQQVTLSCSPISGHRSVSWYQQTPGQGLQFLFEYFSETQRNKGNFPGRFSGRQFSNSRSEMNVSTLELGDSALYLCASSFASGSGTGELFFGEGSRLTVL.

The chain recombines TRBV5-1 with TRBJ1-4, with 9 bases that match TRBD1. CDR1 is SGHRS and CDR2 is YFSETQ in the germline V gene. The CDR3 runs to 14 residues. After removal of 4 bases from V and 8 bases from J, the junction contained 6 bases not matched to a gene. In nucleotides, the CDR3 is TGCGCCAGCAGCCCGGGACAGGGACAGGAAAAACTGTTTTTT. Translation: CASSPGQGQEKLFF.

In this sample, this clone turned up a few times. The chain joins TRBV5-1 to TRBJ2-3; 7 bases fit TRBD2. Germline V gives CDR1 SGHRS, CDR2 YFSETQ. The junction had 7 bases not matched to a gene; V was cut back by 0 bases and J by 6 bases. The CDR3 covers 15 residues. For the CDR3, the DNA is TGCGCCAGCAGCTTGGAGCGGGGAGAAAGTGATACGCAGTATTTT. Translation gives CASSLERGESDTQYF.

V is TRBV5-1 and J is TRBJ2-3; tentatively, D is TRBD2 (7 bases). The CDR3 has 15 residues. Trimming pared 0 bases from V and 4 bases from J, leaving 12 bases between. Germline V lookup: CDR1 SGHRS, CDR2 YFSETQ. CDR3 loop: CASSLAGGGSDTQYF. The CDR3, as DNA: TGCGCCAGCAGCTTGGCTGGCGGGGGCTCAGATACGCAGTATTTT.

The chain uses TRBV5-4 and TRBJ1-2; 10 bases line up with TRBD1. The ends lost 4 bases at V and 8 bases at J; junction bases unmatched: 11. The germline gives CDR1 SGHNT, CDR2 YYREEE (reference sequence). The CDR3 spans 15 residues. The CDR3, as DNA: TGTGCCAGCAGCGGGGACAGGGGAACATCTCGGGGCTACACCTTC. It specifies CASSGDRGTSRGYTF. Filled out from reference TRBV5-4 and TRBJ1-2, the complete variable domain reads ETGVTQSPTHLIKTRGQQVTLRCSSQSGHNTVSWYQQALGQGPQFIFQYYREEENGRGNFPPRFSGLQFPNYSSELNVNALELDDSALYLCASSGDRGTSRGYTFGSGTRLTVV.

The genes are TRBV28 and TRBJ1-2; 8 bases are shared with TRBD1. V dropped 6 bases and J dropped 0; count of bases not matched to a gene: 6. Germline V CDR1 and CDR2: MDHEN, SYDVKM. CDR3 length: 15 residues. CDR3 loop: CASRYRQGTNYGYTF. In nucleotides, the CDR3 is TGTGCCAGCAGATATAGACAGGGGACTAACTATGGCTACACCTTC.

The chain is built from TRBV10-3 and TRBJ1-1, with 9 positions matching TRBD1. CDR1 is ENHRY and CDR2 is SYGVKD in the germline V gene. This CDR3 comprises 18 residues. The J segment lost 0 bases and the V segment lost 3 bases, leaving 11 bases of the junction unmatched. The CDR3 coding sequence is TGTGCCATCAGTGACACGATGGGGACAGGGTTCATGAACACTGAAGCTTTCTTT. It is translated as CAISDTMGTGFMNTEAFF.

The rearrangement joins TRBV30 to TRBJ2-1, with 9 bases identical to TRBD2. V shed 5 bases, J shed 1 base, and the junction held 3 bases outside the gene matches. The CDR3 loop spans 14 amino acids. Germline CDR1 reads GTSNPN; CDR2 reads SVGIG (reference sequence). The CDR3 nucleotides are TGTGCCTGGCAAAGCGGGAGGTCCTACAATGAGCAGTTCTTC. Translating gives CAWQSGRSYNEQFF.

The V gene is TRBV6-2 or TRBV6-3, the J gene TRBJ1-1; TRBD1 matches 8 bases. Losses at the gene ends were 5 bases for V and 4 bases for J; bases not matched to a gene: 3. This CDR3 is built from 13 residues. Germline V gene data show CDR1 as MNHEY and CDR2 as SVGEGT. CDR3 sequence: CASSDTGGTEAFF. CDR3 nucleotide sequence: TGTGCCAGCAGTGATACAGGGGGCACTGAAGCTTTCTTT.

The chain employs TRBV20-1 and TRBJ2-2; D perhaps matches TRBD1 (5 bases). The CDR3 has 14 residues. Per germline, CDR1 DFQATT and CDR2 SNEGSKA (reference sequence). V was clipped by 3 bases and J by 0 bases, with 8 bases between them. The chain's CDR3 is CSASGHPNTGELFF. CDR3 sequence (DNA): TGCAGTGCTAGTGGACATCCGAACACCGGGGAGCTGTTTTTT.

This clone ranks as medium-sized. The CDR3 sequence: CASRRPGGGSYEQYF. The CDR3, as DNA: TGTGCCAGCCGCCGTCCGGGCGGGGGTTCCTACGAGCAGTACTTC. The rearrangement uses TRBV11-2 and TRBJ2-7; 7 bases are a match to TRBD2. CDR1 SGHAT and CDR2 FQNNGV come from the germline V gene. The ends lost 8 bases at V and 1 base at J; junction bases unmatched: 11. CDR3 size: 15 residues.

V and J are TRBV5-4 and TRBJ1-1, with 12 positions matching TRBD1. The germline V gene has CDR1 SGHNT and CDR2 YYREEE (reference sequence). This CDR3 is built from 14 residues. V trimming: 3 bases; J trimming: 5 bases; junction bases outside the gene matches: 2. CDR3 loop: CASSWDRGLTEAFF. The CDR3 nucleotides read TGTGCCAGCAGCTGGGACAGGGGGCTGACTGAAGCTTTCTTT.

V usage is TRBV5-1 and J usage is TRBJ2-7; D might be TRBD1 (5 bases). V was cut by 4 bases and J by 5 bases, with 13 bases left in between. Per the germline V gene, CDR1 is SGHRS and CDR2 is YFSETQ. The CDR3 is 13 residues long. The DNA for the CDR3 is TGCGCCAGCAGCCGCACAGGTCCCGACGAGCAGTACTTC. It codes for CASSRTGPDEQYF.

This rearrangement joins TRBV21-1 to TRBJ1-1; the D call of TRBD1 is as the table states it, not checked on the DNA. TRBV21-1 is given as a pseudogene. The CDR3 runs to 13 residues. The CDR3 nucleotides are TGTGCCAGCAGCAAAGAAAGGGGTGCTGAAGCTTTCTTT. This encodes CASSKERGAEAFF.

The chain's CDR3 is CASSYQDGTQYF. In DNA form, the CDR3 reads TGTGCCAGCAGTTACCAGGATGGGACCCAGTACTTC. J is TRBJ2-5 and V is TRBV6-5; D is uncertain. Trimming stripped 2 bases from V and 7 bases from J, with 8 bases between. CDR1 and CDR2 from the germline V gene are MNHEY and SVGAGI. This CDR3 spans 12 amino acids.

The chain has TRBV7-2 and TRBJ2-1, with 9 bases fitting TRBD2. The CDR3 extends over 15 amino acids. The J segment lost 8 bases and the V segment lost 3 bases, leaving 8 bases of the junction unmatched. Germline lookup yields CDR1 SGHTA and CDR2 FQGNSA. The CDR3 reads CASSFAGGPGYEQFF. The CDR3, as DNA: TGTGCCAGCAGCTTCGCGGGGGGGCCGGGGTATGAGCAGTTCTTC.

The chain combines TRBV5-1 with TRBJ2-7, with D perhaps TRBD1 (6 bases). The germline V gene has CDR1 SGHRS and CDR2 YFSETQ. The ends were cut back, 2 bases at V and 2 bases at J, with 11 bases in the middle. The CDR3 is 14 residues long. The CDR3 region has the DNA TGCGCCAGCAGCTTACAGGGTGGCCCCTACGAGCAGTACTTC. This codes for CASSLQGGPYEQYF.

This clone has only a few counts. The chain couples TRBV5-1 to TRBJ1-1; 8 positions agree with TRBD1. The CDR3 is 15 residues long. Germline CDR1 SGHRS, CDR2 YFSETQ. Trimming cost V 1 base and J 6 bases; bases outside gene matches: 8. The DNA of the CDR3 is TGCGCCAGCAGCTTGTTTCGGGACAGGTATTCTGAAGCTTTCTTT. Protein: CASSLFRDRYSEAFF.

This sequence joins TRBV6-1 and TRBJ2-7; 9 bases match TRBD1. V shed 4 bases, J shed 0 bases, and the junction held 7 bases outside the gene matches. Per germline, CDR1 MNHNS and CDR2 SASEGT. The CDR3 is 16 amino acids. Here the CDR3 reads CASSVHPGQGSYEQYF. The DNA of the CDR3 is TGTGCCAGCAGTGTACACCCGGGACAGGGCTCCTACGAGCAGTACTTC.

J is TRBJ2-2 and V is TRBV6-1; D ambiguous. Looked up from germline, CDR1 is MNHNS and CDR2 is SASEGT. Deletions cut 3 bases from V and 0 bases from J, with 11 bases between. CDR3 length equals 16 residues. For the CDR3, the DNA is TGTGCCAGCAGTGAGAACACATACGCGAACACCGGGGAGCTGTTTTTT. This sequence encodes CASSENTYANTGELFF.

The chain is built from TRBV12-1 and TRBJ1-3. TRBV12-1 is a documented pseudogene. The CDR3 has 16 residues. CDR3 protein: CASSSRTPSSGNTIYF. CDR3 DNA: TGTGCCAGCAGCTCCCGCACCCCTAGCTCTGGAAACACCATATATTTT.

V usage is TRBV12-3 or TRBV12-4 and J usage is TRBJ1-1; D not certain. V gave up 1 base and J gave up 3 bases, with 6 bases separating them. This CDR3 contains 13 residues. Written as DNA, the CDR3 is TGTGCCAGCAGTTTAGGTGCGTACACTGAAGCTTTCTTT. Residues: CASSLGAYTEAFF.

This chain joins TRBV7-3 and TRBJ2-7; 9 bases agree with TRBD2. The CDR3 extends over 14 amino acids. Germline trimming cut 2 bases from V and 6 bases from J; bases unmatched to any gene: 5. Germline V gives CDR1 SGHTA, CDR2 FQGTGA. The CDR3 DNA follows: TGTGCCAGCAGCTTAGGGACTAGCTCGTCCGAGCAGTACTTC. The encoded protein is CASSLGTSSSEQYF.

The table lists this clone with a count of one. The chain combines TRBV3-1 (or the pseudogene TRBV3-2) with TRBJ1-2; 9 nucleotides match TRBD1. After removal of 3 bases from V and 8 bases from J, the junction contained 4 bases not matched to a gene. The CDR3 extends over 13 amino acids. Germline-derived CDR1 and CDR2 are LGHDT and YNNKEL (reference sequence). The chain's CDR3 is CASSQGQGLGYTF. The CDR3 nucleotides read TGTGCCAGCAGCCAGGGACAGGGTCTCGGCTACACCTTC.